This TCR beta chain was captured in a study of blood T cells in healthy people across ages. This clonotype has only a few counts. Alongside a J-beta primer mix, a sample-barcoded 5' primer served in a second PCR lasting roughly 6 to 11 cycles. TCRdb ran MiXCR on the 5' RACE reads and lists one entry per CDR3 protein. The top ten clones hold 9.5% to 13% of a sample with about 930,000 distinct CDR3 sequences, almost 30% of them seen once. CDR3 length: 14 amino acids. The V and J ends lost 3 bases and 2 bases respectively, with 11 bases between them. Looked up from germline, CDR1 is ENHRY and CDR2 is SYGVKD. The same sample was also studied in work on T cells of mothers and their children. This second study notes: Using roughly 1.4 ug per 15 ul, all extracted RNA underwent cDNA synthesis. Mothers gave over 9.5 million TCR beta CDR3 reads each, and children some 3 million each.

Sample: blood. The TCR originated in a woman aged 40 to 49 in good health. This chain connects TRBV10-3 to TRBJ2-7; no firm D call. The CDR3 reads CAISDLFPAYEQYF. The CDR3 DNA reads TGTGCCATCAGTGATCTGTTTCCTGCCTACGAGCAGTACTTC.